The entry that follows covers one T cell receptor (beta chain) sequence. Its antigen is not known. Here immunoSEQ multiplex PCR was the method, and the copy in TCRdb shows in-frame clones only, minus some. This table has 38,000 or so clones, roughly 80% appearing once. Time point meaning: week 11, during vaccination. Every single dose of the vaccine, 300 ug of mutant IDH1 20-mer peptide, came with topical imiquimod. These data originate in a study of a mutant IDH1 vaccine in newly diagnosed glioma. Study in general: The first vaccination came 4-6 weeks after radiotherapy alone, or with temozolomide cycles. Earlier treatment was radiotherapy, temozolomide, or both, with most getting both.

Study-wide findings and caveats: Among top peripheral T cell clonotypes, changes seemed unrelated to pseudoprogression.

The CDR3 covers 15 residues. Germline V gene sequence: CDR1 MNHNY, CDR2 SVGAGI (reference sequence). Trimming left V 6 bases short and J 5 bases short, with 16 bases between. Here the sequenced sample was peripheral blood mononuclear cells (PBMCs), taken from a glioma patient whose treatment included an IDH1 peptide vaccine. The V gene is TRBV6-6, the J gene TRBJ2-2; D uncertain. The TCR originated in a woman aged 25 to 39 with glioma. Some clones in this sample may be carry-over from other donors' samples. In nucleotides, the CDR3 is TGTGCCAGCAGAGACCTCCGGGCTACAACCGGGGAGCTGTTTTTT. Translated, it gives CASRDLRATTGELFF.